This is a list of T cell receptor beta chains from one sample in a study of blood T cell repertoires in COVID-19. Profiled with immunoSEQ multiplex PCR; TCRdb holds only in-frame clones, not every one. The table shows 470,000 or so clones, with 70% to 90% occurring only once. The sequenced sample consisted of peripheral blood. The source of these receptors is a human donor in a cohort sampled during active COVID-19. Each CDR3 is given with its conserved first and last residue. D genes are given only for firm matches. The size field is filled for only some rows; it gives once, few, many or a size class.

j_gene	d_gene	v_gene	abundance	CDR3aa	CDR3nt
TRBJ2-5	-	TRBV5-1	once	CASSLAVVEGTQYF	TGCGCCAGCAGCTTGGCCGTGGTTGAGGGGACCCAGTACTTC
TRBJ2-3	-	TRBV15	-	CATSRSLQGLTQYF	TGTGCCACCAGCAGATCCCTCCAGGGGTTGACGCAGTATTTT
TRBJ1-5	-	TRBV28	once	CASNSLGARSYQPQHF	TGTGCCAGCAACTCCCTTGGGGCCCGTAGCTATCAGCCCCAGCATTTT
TRBJ2-7	TRBD1	TRBV19	-	CASSAGTGSSYEQYF	TGTGCCAGTAGTGCCGGGACAGGGAGCTCCTACGAGCAGTACTTC
TRBJ2-5	-	TRBV7-2	-	CASTLVATARTQYF	TGTGCCAGCACCCTCGTCGCAACAGCCAGGACCCAGTACTTC
TRBJ1-1	-	TRBV18	-	CASSQRQADTEAFF	TGTGCCAGCTCACAGAGACAGGCGGACACTGAAGCTTTCTTT
TRBJ1-3	-	TRBV6-8	-	CASSYSRALTSPRNTIYF	TGTGCCAGCAGTTACTCGAGGGCGTTAACCTCACCCCGAAACACCATATATTTT
TRBJ1-1	-	TRBV6-5	-	CASSYTRRDTEAFF	TGTGCCAGCAGTTACACTCGGAGGGACACTGAAGCTTTCTTT
TRBJ2-1	TRBD2	TRBV7-3	-	CASSSQTSGSIEEQFF	TGTGCCAGCAGCTCCCAGACTAGCGGGAGTATAGAGGAGCAGTTCTTC
TRBJ2-5	TRBD1	TRBV5-8	-	CASNLDRGPETQYF	TGTGCCAGCAACCTTGACAGGGGGCCTGAGACCCAGTACTTC
TRBJ2-5	TRBD2	TRBV5-1	-	CASSLGTSGRGETQYF	TGCGCCAGCAGCTTGGGAACTAGCGGGAGAGGGGAGACCCAGTACTTC
TRBJ2-5	TRBD2	TRBV7-2	few	CASSLSGTSGRALVTQYF	TGTGCCAGCAGCTTATCTGGGACTAGCGGGAGGGCATTGGTGACCCAGTACTTC
TRBJ1-1	-	TRBV5-4	-	CASSFQGGTEAFF	TGTGCCAGCAGCTTTCAGGGTGGTACTGAAGCTTTCTTT
TRBJ1-2	TRBD1	TRBV5-4	-	CASSPRTGNYGYTF	TGTGCCAGCAGCCCCCGGACAGGGAACTATGGCTACACCTTC
TRBJ1-4	TRBD1	TRBV25-1	many	CASGETGTNEKLFF	TGTGCCAGCGGGGAGACAGGGACTAATGAAAAACTGTTTTTT
TRBJ2-1	TRBD2	TRBV27	-	CASSFRLAGVGEQFF	TGTGCCAGCAGTTTCCGACTAGCGGGAGTAGGTGAGCAGTTCTTC
TRBJ2-2	TRBD2	TRBV5-1	-	CASLAVAGDTGELFF	TGCGCCAGCCTCGCGGTAGCGGGAGACACCGGGGAGCTGTTTTTT
TRBJ2-1	TRBD1	TRBV4-2	-	CASSQAGTGEGEQFF	TGTGCCAGCAGCCAGGCCGGAACAGGGGAAGGTGAGCAGTTCTTC
TRBJ1-5	-	TRBV19	-	CASSIIEGQDNQPQHF	TGTGCCAGTAGTATAATAGAGGGTCAGGACAATCAGCCCCAGCATTTT
TRBJ2-1	TRBD2	TRBV3-1/TRBV3-2	-	CASSPGLAGGLGYEQFF	TGTGCCAGCAGCCCGGGACTAGCGGGAGGGCTCGGCTATGAGCAGTTCTTC
TRBJ1-3	-	TRBV11-3	-	CASSLGRSSSIYF	TGTGCCAGCAGCTTAGGGAGGAGCTCTTCCATATATTTT
TRBJ2-7	TRBD1	TRBV5-6	-	CASSFRDRHSYEQYF	TGTGCCAGCAGCTTCCGGGACAGGCACTCCTACGAGCAGTACTTC
TRBJ1-4	-	TRBV5-1	once	CASSLAPIGGDEKLFF	TGCGCCAGCAGCTTGGCCCCCATAGGGGGTGATGAAAAACTGTTTTTT
TRBJ2-7	TRBD2	TRBV6-5	-	CASRVAGAVNEQYF	TGTGCCAGCAGAGTAGCGGGAGCTGTAAACGAGCAGTACTTC
TRBJ2-2	TRBD1	TRBV2	-	CASSLDRGRLFF	TGTGCCAGCAGCCTGGACAGGGGGCGGCTGTTTTTT
TRBJ2-5	-	TRBV27	-	CASSFEYQETQYF	TGTGCCAGCAGTTTTGAGTACCAAGAGACCCAGTACTTC
TRBJ2-7	TRBD2	TRBV7-2	once	CASSLKTTLAGVHYEQYF	TGTGCCAGCAGCCTAAAAACTACCCTAGCGGGAGTTCATTACGAGCAGTACTTC